A selection of T cell receptor beta chains follows, all from one sample in a study of cytomegalovirus exposure and HLA in healthy donors. Only in-frame clones appear in the TCRdb table, and some are missing; sequencing was by immunoSEQ multiplex PCR. The sample shows about 200,000 clones, 65% to 85% of them seen only once. Source material: PBMCs. These receptors all stem from a man aged 50 to 59 in good health and CMV-seronegative. Both conserved end residues are part of each CDR3. D genes are given only for firm matches. Rows may omit the clone size; those that give it use once, few, many or a size class.

>NA|TRBD1|TRBV9|TRBJ2-3
TGTGCCAGCAGCACCCAAGTGAGGGGGCCTGGCACAGATACGCAGTATTTT
CASSTQVRGPGTDTQYF
>NA|TRBD1|TRBV23-1|TRBJ2-1
TGCGCCAGCAGTCAATCTTATCCATTAACAGGGGGGTCCTACAATGAGCAGTTCTTC
CASSQSYPLTGGSYNEQFF
>NA|NA|TRBV10-2|TRBJ1-1
TGCGCCACCTCCGAAGGAGTACCCAATTTGAACACTGAAGCCTTCTTT
CATSEGVPNLNTEAFF
>NA|TRBD1|TRBV5-1|TRBJ2-5
TGCGCCAGCAGCCGGGGACAGCGACAGGAGACCCAGTACTTC
CASSRGQRQETQYF
>NA|NA|TRBV30|TRBJ1-5
TGTGCCTGGAGCACGGGAAATAGCAATCAGCCCCAGCATTTT
CAWSTGNSNQPQHF
>few|TRBD2|TRBV2|TRBJ2-2
TGTGCCAGCAGTGTTAGCGGGGTTGGGACCGGGGAGCTGTTTTTT
CASSVSGVGTGELFF
>NA|TRBD1|TRBV29-1|TRBJ2-7
TGCAGCGTTCACGACAGGGTAGGCTACGAGCAGTACTTC
CSVHDRVGYEQYF
>NA|NA|TRBV15|TRBJ2-2
TGTGCCACCAGCAGAGATTTTGCGGGGGAGCTGTTTTTT
CATSRDFAGELFF
>NA|TRBD1|TRBV6-5|TRBJ2-7
TGTGCCAGCAGTTTCCGGGACAGGGGTTCCTACGAGCAGTACTTC
CASSFRDRGSYEQYF
>NA|TRBD2|TRBV7-3|TRBJ2-7
TGTGCCAGCAGCTTGGATACTAGCGGCTCCTACGAGCAGTACTTC
CASSLDTSGSYEQYF
>NA|TRBD2|TRBV5-4|TRBJ2-7
TGTGCCAGCAGCCCGGGCGGGAGCTCCTACGAGCAGTACTTC
CASSPGGSSYEQYF
>NA|NA|TRBV16|TRBJ2-5
TGTGCCAGCAGCCAATCCCAGAAAGAGACCCAGTACTTC
CASSQSQKETQYF
>NA|TRBD1|TRBV7-9|TRBJ1-5
TGTGCCAGCAGCAACGGACAGGGGGTTGTGTCCCAGCCCCAGCATTTT
CASSNGQGVVSQPQHF
>NA|NA|TRBV19|TRBJ2-7
TGTGCCAGTAGTATGGGGGGACGGTCCTACGAGCAGTACTTC
CASSMGGRSYEQYF
>NA|TRBD2|TRBV7-3|TRBJ2-7
TGTGCCAGCAGCTTAGGCCCCCGGGGTGGCGGGAGAGGCAACGAGCAGTACTTC
CASSLGPRGGGRGNEQYF
>NA|NA|TRBV20-1|TRBJ2-1
TGCAGTGCCAATCAGAACAATGAGCAGTTCTTC
CSANQNNEQFF
>few|TRBD2|TRBV28|TRBJ2-1
TGTGCCAGCAGCTCGTCGACTAGCGGGAGAACCAATGAGCAGTTCTTC
CASSSSTSGRTNEQFF
>NA|TRBD2|TRBV28|TRBJ2-3
TGTGCCAGTTGGACTAGCGGAATCACAGATACGCAGTATTTT
CASWTSGITDTQYF
>NA|NA|TRBV28|TRBJ1-4
TGTGCCAGCGTGAGGAAACTGTTTTTT
CASVRKLFF
>NA|NA|TRBV19|TRBJ2-7
TGTGCCAGTAGTTCCGGGACCTACGAGCAGTACTTC
CASSSGTYEQYF
>NA|TRBD2|TRBV27|TRBJ2-1
TGTGCCAGCAGCCCACGGACTAGCGGGACTCTCTCCTACAATGAGCAGTTCTTC
CASSPRTSGTLSYNEQFF
>NA|NA|TRBV4-1|TRBJ1-1
TGCGCCAGCAGCCTAAGCCATCAGGGGAACACTGAAGCTTTCTTT
CASSLSHQGNTEAFF
>NA|NA|TRBV4-1|TRBJ2-7
TGCGCCAGCAGCCAAGGACTAGATTACGAGCAGTACTTC
CASSQGLDYEQYF
>NA|NA|TRBV6-5|TRBJ1-6
TGTGCCAGCAGTTATAGGGGCAGGAATTCACCCCTCCACTTT
CASSYRGRNSPLHF
>few|NA|TRBV7-2|TRBJ1-1
TGTGCCAGCAGCTTAGCGGGCAGAGTGGCGAACACTGAAGCTTTCTTT
CASSLAGRVANTEAFF
>few|NA|TRBV7-3|TRBJ1-1
TGTGCCAGCAGCTTATTGGGTACGGGGAACACTGAAGCTTTCTTT
CASSLLGTGNTEAFF
>NA|TRBD2|TRBV7-3|TRBJ2-2
TGTGCCAGCAGCTTAATAGGACTAGCGGGGGACACCGGGGAGCTGTTTTTT
CASSLIGLAGDTGELFF
>NA|NA|TRBV6-5|TRBJ2-7
TGTGCCAGCAGCACGCCTCGTAGGACATACCACGAGCAGTACTTC
CASSTPRRTYHEQYF
>NA|NA|TRBV4-1|TRBJ2-3
TGCGCCAGCAGCCAAGATGAGGCGGGATTGAGCACAGATACGCAGTATTTT
CASSQDEAGLSTDTQYF
>NA|TRBD1|TRBV6-1|TRBJ1-5
TGTGCCAGCACGGGACAGGGAAACCAGCCCCAGCATTTT
CASTGQGNQPQHF
>NA|TRBD2|TRBV19|TRBJ2-7
TGTGCCAGTAGTATAGGAAGCGGGAGGGCCTACGAGCAGTACTTC
CASSIGSGRAYEQYF
>NA|TRBD1|TRBV6-5|TRBJ2-7
TGTGCCAGCAGTTACTCGACGGGGACAGGGCCCTACGAGCAGTACTTC
CASSYSTGTGPYEQYF
>NA|NA|TRBV19|TRBJ1-2
TGTGCCAGTATGAAAGGGACTCAAAACTATGGCTACACCTTC
CASMKGTQNYGYTF
>NA|TRBD2|TRBV30|TRBJ2-5
TGTGCCTGGAGTGTTACGGGGGCGGGAGGCCCCGTGGAGACCCAGTACTTC
CAWSVTGAGGPVETQYF
>NA|TRBD1|TRBV19|TRBJ2-2
TGTGCCAGTAGTATAGTAGGGGGACAGGGTTACACCGGGGAGCTGTTTTTT
CASSIVGGQGYTGELFF
>NA|NA|TRBV7-3|TRBJ2-3
TGTGCCGGCAGCCTCACTGGGGCCCCAGCAGATACGCAGTATTTT
CAGSLTGAPADTQYF
>NA|TRBD1|TRBV7-9|TRBJ1-4
TGTGCCAGCAGTGGCTCCGGGACAGGGGACGAAAAACTGTTTTTT
CASSGSGTGDEKLFF
>NA|TRBD2|TRBV6-1|TRBJ2-2
TGTGCCAGCAGTGCGGGGGGGGGCGGGACTCGTCCAAGGCTGTTTTTT
CASSAGGGGTRPRLFF
>NA|TRBD1|TRBV30|TRBJ2-7
TGTGCCTGGAGTGTATTCGGACAGGGCAAATACGAGCAGTACTTC
CAWSVFGQGKYEQYF
>NA|NA|TRBV28|TRBJ2-1
TGTGCCAGCAGTTTATACGGTGAGCAGTTCTTC
CASSLYGEQFF
>NA|TRBD2|TRBV5-1|TRBJ2-2
TGCGCCAGCAGCTTAGGGACTAGCGGGACCCCCTACGGGGAGCTGTTTTTT
CASSLGTSGTPYGELFF
>NA|TRBD2|TRBV5-1|TRBJ2-1
TGCGCCAGCAGTCCGACGGGGACTACTAATGGTGAGCAGTTCTTC
CASSPTGTTNGEQFF
>NA|NA|TRBV12-5|TRBJ2-1
TGTGCTAGTGGCCGCGCGGGAATAGGGGTGAATGAGCAGTTCTTC
CASGRAGIGVNEQFF
>NA|NA|TRBV25-1|TRBJ1-5
TGTGCCAGCAGTGATCAGGGCAATCAGCCCCAGCATTTT
CASSDQGNQPQHF
>few|TRBD1|TRBV10-3|TRBJ2-7
TGTGCCATCAAGGAGGACAGGGGTTACGAGCAGTACTTC
CAIKEDRGYEQYF
>few|TRBD2|TRBV6-5|TRBJ2-7
TGTGCCAGCAGTTCCGGGGCGGGAGGGTCCACCGAGCAGTACTTC
CASSSGAGGSTEQYF
>NA|NA|TRBV19|TRBJ2-3
TGTGCCAGTAGACAATCTCAGGATACGCAGTATTTT
CASRQSQDTQYF
>few|TRBD2|TRBV14|TRBJ2-1
TGTGCCAGCAGCCAAGGTTTTCCGGGAGGGTCATGGGCCAATGAGCAGTTCTTC
CASSQGFPGGSWANEQFF
>once|TRBD1|TRBV5-8|TRBJ1-5
TGTGCCAGCAGTCAATCGAACAGGGGGCAGCCCCAGCATTTT
CASSQSNRGQPQHF
>NA|TRBD1|TRBV11-2|TRBJ1-4
TGTGCCAGCAGCTCGGGACAGGGGATGATCTATAGTGAAAAACTGTTTTTT
CASSSGQGMIYSEKLFF
>NA|TRBD1|TRBV5-5|TRBJ1-5
TGTGCCAGCATCGATGACAGGGGTTACCGAGGGGGCAATCAGCCCCAGCATTTT
CASIDDRGYRGGNQPQHF
>NA|TRBD1|TRBV11-2|TRBJ2-5
TGTGCCAGCAGCTTGACAGGGGTACACTGGGAGCAGTACTTC
CASSLTGVHWEQYF
>NA|NA|TRBV27|TRBJ2-2
TGTGCCAGCAGCCTAACGAACACCGGGGAGCTGTTTTTT
CASSLTNTGELFF
>NA|TRBD2|TRBV5-1|TRBJ2-4
TGCGCCAGCAGCTTGGAAGCGGGAGGGCCATTTGTCAAAAACATTCAGTACTTC
CASSLEAGGPFVKNIQYF
>NA|TRBD1|TRBV5-1|TRBJ1-4
TGCGCCAGCAGCTCACAGGGGTATAATGAAAAACTGTTTTTT
CASSSQGYNEKLFF
>few|TRBD1|TRBV6-1|TRBJ2-3
TGTGCCAGCAGTGAAGCGGGGACAGGGAAGACAGATACGCAGTATTTT
CASSEAGTGKTDTQYF
>once|TRBD1|TRBV6-5|TRBJ1-1
TGTGCCAGCAGTTACGGGGACAGTCTTGAAGCTTTCTTT
CASSYGDSLEAFF
>NA|NA|TRBV19|TRBJ2-1
TGTGCCAGTAGCCCTCCGTGGCGGGAAGGTGAGCAGTTCTTC
CASSPPWREGEQFF
>NA|NA|TRBV10-3|TRBJ2-3
TGTGCCATCAGTTTCGGGGGCGGGAGTACAGATACGCAGTATTTT
CAISFGGGSTDTQYF